This note documents a single T cell receptor beta chain sequence. RNA extraction gave at least 5.5 micrograms of total RNA per sample. This sample was taken from a study of blood T cells in healthy people across ages. Study-wide context: Template switching picked up about one barcoded beta molecule for each two T cells.

Alongside a J-beta primer mix, a sample-barcoded 5' primer served in a second PCR lasting roughly 6 to 12 cycles. Template switching added a 12-random-nucleotide identifier to every cDNA molecule. A single record per CDR3 protein comes from TCRdb applying MiXCR to the 5' RACE reads. The table records 650,000 or so distinct CDR3 sequences, 52% of them present only once. Looked up from germline, CDR1 is SQVTM and CDR2 is ANQGSEA. Trimming shortened V by 4 bases and J by 4 bases, and 12 bases separated the two germline ends. This CDR3 has 13 amino acids. The TCR was taken from a woman over 75 in good health. The sequencing input was blood. The rearrangement joins TRBV29-1 to TRBJ2-3, with D maybe TRBD1 (6 bases). CDR3 protein: CSVGAGVADTQYF. DNA for the CDR3: TGCAGCGTTGGGGCAGGGGTCGCAGATACGCAGTATTTT.